The TCR beta chain under discussion was sequenced for a study of cytomegalovirus exposure and HLA in healthy donors. Study details: Per a later analysis, the roughly 670 first-cohort and 95 to 150 validation repertoires shared one platform.

Data came from immunoSEQ multiplex PCR; TCRdb stores just in-frame clones and leaves some out. The profile shows fewer than 200,000 clones, 85% of them singletons. The approximately 120-subject validation cohort, separate from the 666-subject first cohort, included the donors. A remark on this clone: Antigen specificity is unknown.

The germline V gene encodes CDR1 MNHNS and CDR2 SASEGT. With 4 bases clipped from V and 5 bases from J, the junction kept 9 bases outside the gene matches. The CDR3 is 15 amino acids. Whole-study results and caveats: A list of approximately 160 TCR beta chains associated with cytomegalovirus was given.

The sample taken for sequencing was PBMCs. The sequence derives from a man younger than 35 in good health and CMV-seropositive. J is TRBJ2-7 and V is TRBV6-1, with TRBD1 identical over 9 bases. This CDR3 reads CASSGFWTGDHEQYF. As DNA, the CDR3 is TGTGCCAGCAGTGGGTTCTGGACAGGGGACCACGAGCAGTACTTC.